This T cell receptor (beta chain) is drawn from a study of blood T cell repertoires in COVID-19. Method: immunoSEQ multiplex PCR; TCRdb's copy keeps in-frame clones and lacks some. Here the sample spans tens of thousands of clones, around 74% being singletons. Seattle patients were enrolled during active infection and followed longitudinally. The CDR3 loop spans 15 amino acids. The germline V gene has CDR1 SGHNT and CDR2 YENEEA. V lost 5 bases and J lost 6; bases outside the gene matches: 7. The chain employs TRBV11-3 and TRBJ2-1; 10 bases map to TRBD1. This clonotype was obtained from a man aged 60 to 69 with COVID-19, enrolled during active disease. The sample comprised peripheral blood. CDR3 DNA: TGTGCCAGCAGCCAACCGGGACAGGGGATCAATGAGCAGTTCTTC. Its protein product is CASSQPGQGINEQFF.